This T cell receptor beta chain appears in the sequencing data of a study of T cell repertoires in cytomegalovirus infection. On the study more broadly: Public TCR beta signatures marked donors with CMV infection and the matching HLA.

One entry per CDR3 protein, called by TCRdb with MiXCR from the reads. Among hundreds of thousands of distinct CDR3 sequences listed, approximately 30% were seen once. Germline lookup yields CDR1 MNHEY and CDR2 SVGEGT. Between the trimmed V and J ends, which lost 5 bases and 10 bases, there was a span of 9 bases. This CDR3 contains 11 residues. The table lists this clonotype with many counts. Its target is not known. General study results and limits: In two of eight donors, the top clonotype was HLA-C-restricted CMV-specific. Summed public TCR beta family frequency identified CMV carriers bearing the relevant HLA.

This receptor was taken from a human donor in good health (CMV status not recorded). Some clones in this sample may be carry-over from other donors' samples. The chain recombines TRBV6-2 or TRBV6-3 with TRBJ2-1, with D possibly being TRBD2 (5 bases). The source material was PBMCs. The CDR3 region has the DNA TGTGCCAGCAGTAGGACTCGCGAGCAGTTCTTC. It yields the protein CASSRTREQFF.